A selection of T cell receptor beta chains follows, all from one sample in a study of cytomegalovirus exposure and HLA in healthy donors. Some clones are missing from TCRdb's copy, which holds only in-frame ones; the method was immunoSEQ multiplex PCR. The listing contains under 250,000 clones. Sequenced sample: PBMCs. The receptors originated from a girl aged 2 to 9 in good health and CMV-seropositive. Both conserved end residues are part of each CDR3. The order of the fields is D gene, V gene, J gene, CDR3 protein, CDR3 DNA. D genes are given only for firm matches.

NA,TRBV6-6,TRBJ1-3,CASRPAGTDSGNTIYF,TGTGCCAGCAGGCCGGCAGGAACCGACTCTGGAAACACCATATATTTT
TRBD1,TRBV28,TRBJ2-7,CASSSPGQGGYEQYF,TGTGCCAGCAGTTCACCGGGACAGGGTGGTTACGAGCAGTACTTC
NA,TRBV19,TRBJ1-1,CASSIFGTEAFF,TGTGCCAGTAGTATATTCGGCACTGAAGCTTTCTTT
TRBD2,TRBV14,TRBJ2-3,CASSQEVSWRELDTQYF,TGTGCCAGCAGCCAAGAAGTGTCGTGGCGGGAGCTAGATACGCAGTATTTT
NA,TRBV6-6,TRBJ2-5,CASSWPGGQTQETQYF,TGTGCCAGCAGTTGGCCCGGTGGGCAGACCCAAGAGACCCAGTACTTC
NA,TRBV18,TRBJ1-1,CASSPPTGNTEAFF,TGTGCCAGCTCACCACCAACGGGGAACACTGAAGCTTTCTTT
NA,TRBV7-2,TRBJ2-3,CASSLALPDTQYF,TGTGCCAGCAGCTTAGCCCTCCCGGATACGCAGTATTTT
NA,TRBV5-1,TRBJ1-1,CASGGREGEAFF,TGCGCCAGCGGGGGGAGGGAGGGTGAAGCTTTCTTT
TRBD2,TRBV6-5,TRBJ2-1,CASSPSGGSYNEQFF,TGTGCCAGCAGTCCTAGCGGCGGCTCCTACAATGAGCAGTTCTTC
NA,TRBV11-3,TRBJ2-7,CASSEGVNEQYF,TGTGCCAGCAGCGAGGGGGTCAACGAGCAGTACTTC
TRBD2,TRBV13,TRBJ2-7,CASSRGEGRAYEQYF,TGTGCCAGCAGCCGCGGGGAGGGAAGAGCCTACGAGCAGTACTTC
NA,TRBV6-8,TRBJ2-5,CASSQGTGDF,TGTGCCAGCAGCCAGGGTACTGGGGACTTC
NA,TRBV7-9,TRBJ1-4,CASSPPAGGLSEKLFF,TGTGCCAGCAGCCCCCCGGCGGGGGGGCTAAGTGAAAAACTGTTTTTT
TRBD1,TRBV11-2,TRBJ1-2,CASSFGTGRGGYTF,TGTGCCAGCAGCTTCGGGACAGGGAGGGGAGGCTACACCTTC
TRBD1,TRBV29-1,TRBJ2-6,CSVVGQDSSGANVLTF,TGCAGCGTTGTGGGACAGGATTCTTCTGGGGCCAACGTCCTGACTTTC
TRBD1,TRBV14,TRBJ2-7,CASSQGTGPSYEQYF,TGTGCCAGCAGCCAGGGGACAGGGCCCTCCTACGAGCAGTACTTC
TRBD2,TRBV4-2,TRBJ2-1,CASSQDWTSSYNEQFF,TGTGCCAGCAGCCAAGATTGGACTAGCTCCTACAATGAGCAGTTCTTC
NA,TRBV27,TRBJ1-2,CASSLREGNYGYTF,TGTGCCAGCAGTTTACGGGAGGGAAACTATGGCTACACCTTC
NA,TRBV19,TRBJ1-5,CARTGDGRQSCNQPQHF,TGTGCCAGGACCGGGGATGGACGGCAATCTTGTAATCAGCCCCAGCATTTT
NA,TRBV7-8,TRBJ2-1,CASSTDNYNEQFF,TGTGCCAGCAGCACCGACAACTACAATGAGCAGTTCTTC
TRBD2,TRBV4-1,TRBJ2-3,CASSGLALTDTQYF,TGCGCCAGCAGCGGACTAGCCCTCACAGATACGCAGTATTTT
TRBD2,TRBV9,TRBJ2-7,CASSVGGGRAYEQYF,TGTGCCAGCAGCGTAGGGGGCGGGAGGGCGTACGAGCAGTACTTC
NA,TRBV28,TRBJ1-2,CASSLKRDSVPVYGYTF,TGTGCCAGCAGTTTAAAGAGGGACTCCGTTCCTGTCTATGGCTACACCTTC
TRBD1,TRBV5-1,TRBJ1-4,CASSLVGQINEKLFF,TGCGCCAGCAGCTTGGTGGGACAGATTAATGAAAAACTGTTTTTT
NA,TRBV19,TRBJ1-1,CASSIGLAGEAFF,TGTGCCAGTAGTATTGGACTGGCAGGTGAAGCTTTCTTT
TRBD1,TRBV7-3,TRBJ1-1,CASSLTGTGVNTEAFF,TGTGCCAGCAGCTTAACGGGGACAGGAGTGAACACTGAAGCTTTCTTT
NA,TRBV19,TRBJ1-2,CASSIKATATNYGYTF,TGTGCCAGTAGTATCAAAGCTACAGCTACTAACTATGGCTACACCTTC